The text below deals with one T cell receptor beta chain. Its antigen is as yet unknown. Repertoires were generated with immunoSEQ multiplex PCR, while TCRdb's copy carries only in-frame clones and drops some. The sample shows around 28,000 clones, around 66% of them seen only once. The data stem from a study of vaccination effects on CD4 cells after COVID-19. Study-level background: Sampling occurred 16 days and one week pre-vaccination in a couple of convalescent patients.

After expansion with viral peptide pools in the ViraFEST assay, antigen-specific CD4+ T cells were sequenced. Subsequent to approximately 9 days of culture, CD4+ T cells were isolated. SARS-CoV-2 infected the person between March and December 2020, as confirmed by PCR. Half of the medium was exchanged for IL-2 medium on both days 3 and 7. V was clipped by 6 bases and J by 0 bases; unmatched bases: 2. This CDR3 is built from 14 residues. Germline loops: CDR1 ENHRY, CDR2 SYGVKD. Study-level points and caveats: Late after vaccination, infection- and vaccine-induced clones showed marked clonal contraction. In people who had recovered, most post-vaccine spike-reactive clones were new vaccine-induced clones.

This clonotype was obtained from a human donor who had a prior SARS-CoV-2 infection. This material consisted of CD4+ T cells from PBMCs cultured with SARS-CoV-2 spike peptides, taken before COVID-19 vaccination. J is TRBJ2-7 and V is TRBV10-3; 10 nucleotides line up with TRBD2. The CDR3 loop is CAIRGLAASYEQYF. CDR3 coding DNA: TGTGCCATCAGAGGACTAGCGGCCTCCTACGAGCAGTACTTC.